The 5 T cell receptor beta chains listed next were all sequenced from one sample in a study of T cell responses to AZD1222 COVID-19 vaccine. Generated by immunoSEQ multiplex PCR, the TCRdb table keeps only in-frame clones and is missing some. The sample records about 150,000 clones, approximately 90% being singletons. Source: peripheral blood, taken on day 0 of AZD1222 vaccination. The source is an adult in good health.

The J gene is TRBJ1-5, the V gene TRBV4-1; D remains ambiguous. Germline CDR1 and CDR2: MGHRA and YSYEKL. The CDR3 spans 13 residues. Between the trimmed V and J ends, which lost 4 bases and 5 bases, there was a span of 9 bases. DNA for the CDR3: TGCGCCAGCAGCCCCGACACTTATCAGCCCCAGCATTTT. Protein product: CASSPDTYQPQHF.

This chain uses TRBV19 with TRBJ2-1, with D tentatively TRBD1 (6 bases). Per the germline V gene, CDR1 is LNHDA and CDR2 is SQIVND (reference sequence). V dropped 9 bases and J dropped 9 bases, with 15 bases sitting between them. The CDR3 is made up of 12 amino acids. CDR3 DNA: TGTGCCAGCCACAGGGTCGGCGGTGAGCAGTTCTTC. This translates into CASHRVGGEQFF.

The chain links TRBV5-1 to TRBJ2-3; D possibly corresponds to TRBD2 (5 bases). The V gene's germline CDR1 is SGHRS and CDR2 YFSETQ. The CDR3 consists of 16 residues. V was shortened by 4 bases and J by 1 base, with 16 bases between the two germline ends. The CDR3 spells CASSPNGARGTDTQYF. For the CDR3, the DNA is TGCGCCAGCAGCCCCAACGGCGCGAGGGGCACAGATACGCAGTATTTT.

This rearrangement joins TRBV15 to TRBJ1-6; TRBD1 matches at 9 bases. CDR3 length: 15 amino acids. The germline V gene encodes CDR1 LNHNV and CDR2 YYDKDF (reference sequence). V shed 2 bases and J 9 bases; nucleotides not matched to a gene: 5. The CDR3 reads CATSRTGQGISPLHF. DNA for the CDR3: TGTGCCACCAGCAGAACTGGACAGGGGATTTCACCCCTCCACTTT.

The chain carries TRBV10-3 and TRBJ2-7; D unresolved. The CDR3 is 11 amino acids. Per the germline V gene, CDR1 is ENHRY and CDR2 is SYGVKD. The V and J ends lost 10 bases and 5 bases respectively, with 12 bases between them. The CDR3 sequence: CATGRNDEQYF. The CDR3 nucleotides are TGTGCCACCGGGCGGAATGACGAGCAGTACTTC.